One sample yielded the 17 T cell receptor beta chains listed below, sequenced in a study of early stage breast cancer tumors. Assay: immunoSEQ multiplex PCR; the TCRdb copy retains only in-frame clones and omits some. The repertoire holds nearly 11,000 clones, 70% to 80% seen once, with around 20% in the top ten. The sequencing input was breast tumor tissue. The receptors originated from a person between 35 and 49 years old with breast cancer.

By share, this clone ranks as medium-sized. V is TRBV5-4 and J is TRBJ2-7; D gene ambiguous. The CDR3 loop spans 14 amino acids. CDR1 is SGHNT and CDR2 is YYREEE in the germline V gene (reference sequence). V was cut by 5 bases and J by 5 bases, with 17 bases left in between. CDR3 loop: CASSQNGVVNEQYF. In DNA, the CDR3 is TGTGCCAGCAGTCAGAATGGGGTCGTCAACGAGCAGTACTTC.

The V gene is TRBV7-9, the J gene TRBJ1-5, with D possibly being TRBD1 (6 bases). The CDR3 is 16 amino acids. The germline CDR1 and CDR2 sequences are SEHNR and FQNEAQ (reference sequence). The V end lost 5 bases, the J end lost 4 bases, and 18 bases lay between the germline ends. Here the CDR3 DNA reads TGTGCCAGCAGCCTATATACCGGGACACGGAATCAGCCCCAGCATTTT. It codes for CASSLYTGTRNQPQHF.

The J gene is TRBJ1-2, the V gene TRBV5-8; TRBD1 aligns across 11 bases. V lost 4 bases to trimming and J lost 1 base; unmatched junction nucleotides: 6. This CDR3 spans 16 amino acids. CDR1 SGHTS and CDR2 YDEGEE come from the germline V gene. Here the CDR3 DNA reads TGTGCCAGCAGCCTGGACAGGGGGCAGGTTAACTATGGCTACACCTTC. It yields the protein CASSLDRGQVNYGYTF.

The rearrangement joins TRBV7-9 to TRBJ2-2; the D gene is possibly TRBD1 (6 bases). Per the germline V gene, CDR1 is SEHNR and CDR2 is FQNEAQ (reference sequence). CDR3 length equals 14 residues. The V and J ends lost 5 bases and 1 base respectively, with 8 bases between them. CDR3 region: CASSLDRNTGELFF. The CDR3 DNA sequence: TGTGCCAGCAGCCTGGACAGGAACACCGGGGAGCTGTTTTTT.

The chain joins TRBV19 to TRBJ2-3, with 8 bases fitting TRBD2. Looked up from germline, CDR1 is LNHDA and CDR2 is SQIVND (reference sequence). The CDR3 is 16 residues long. J lost 6 bases, V lost 5 bases, and 13 bases had no gene match. CDR3 in DNA: TGTGCCAGTAGTGCCTTGGCGGGAGGTCTAAAGGATACGCAGTATTTT. Translated, it gives CASSALAGGLKDTQYF. The whole variable domain, filled in from reference TRBV19 and TRBJ2-3, reads DGGITQSPKYLFRKEGQNVTLSCEQNLNHDAMYWYRQDPGQGLRLIYYSQIVNDFQKGDIAEGYSVSREKKESFPLTVTSAQKNPTAFYLCASSALAGGLKDTQYFGPGTRLTVL.

This clone was observed once. This sequence joins TRBV30 and TRBJ2-2; 12 nucleotides line up with TRBD1. The CDR3 has 19 amino acids. V was clipped by 3 bases and J by 5 bases; unmatched bases: 16. Germline CDR1 and CDR2: GTSNPN and SVGIG (reference sequence). The CDR3 protein is CAWSPEGDRGRIATGELFF. CDR3 coding DNA: TGTGCCTGGAGCCCAGAAGGGGACAGGGGGCGTATCGCGACCGGGGAGCTGTTTTTT.

The chain recombines TRBV9 with TRBJ2-6; D not certain. This CDR3 is built from 17 residues. The V gene's germline CDR1 is SGDLS and CDR2 YYNGEE. The V end lost 7 bases, the J end lost 5 bases, and 22 bases lay between the germline ends. CDR3 nucleotides: TGTGCCAGCTACGGATTGTACAAACAAAGTCGGGCCAACGTCCTGACTTTC. It specifies CASYGLYKQSRANVLTF. Full variable domain (outside the CDR3, taken from reference TRBV9 and TRBJ2-6): DSGVTQTPKHLITATGQRVTLRCSPRSGDLSVYWYQQSLDQGLQFLIQYYNGEERAKGNILERFSAQQFPDLHSELNLSSLELGDSALYFCASYGLYKQSRANVLTFGAGSRLTVL.

This clone appeared once. The genes are TRBV30 and TRBJ1-4; unclear D gene. There are 10 residues in the CDR3. Germline V gene data show CDR1 as GTSNPN and CDR2 as SVGIG (reference sequence). With 0 bases removed from V and 10 bases from J, the gap between germline ends came to 3 bases. The chain's CDR3 is CAWSVRKLFF. Written as DNA, the CDR3 is TGTGCCTGGAGTGTGAGAAAACTGTTTTTT.

The rearrangement links TRBV30 to TRBJ1-1, with 8 bases that match TRBD1. CDR3 length: 14 residues. From germline, CDR1 is GTSNPN and CDR2 SVGIG (reference sequence). Trimming cost V 2 bases and J 7 bases; bases outside gene matches: 9. CDR3 loop: CAWSPGTGFHEAFF. In nucleotides, the CDR3 is TGTGCCTGGAGTCCCGGGACAGGATTTCATGAAGCTTTCTTT. The full variable domain, completed using reference TRBV30 and TRBJ1-1, is SQTIHQWPATLVQPVGSPLSLECTVEGTSNPNLYWYRQAAGRGLQLLFYSVGIGQISSEVPQNLSASRPQDRQFILSSKKLLLSDSGFYLCAWSPGTGFHEAFFGQGTRLTVV.

The chain is built from TRBV7-6 and TRBJ2-7, with 10 nucleotides matching TRBD1. The CDR3 length is 15 residues. Germline values: CDR1 SGHVS, CDR2 FNYEAQ. The V gene end was trimmed by 5 bases and the J gene end by 7 bases; junction bases not matched to a gene: 11. CDR3: CASSPRQGASGEQYF. The CDR3 bases are TGTGCCAGCAGCCCCCGACAGGGGGCCTCTGGAGAGCAGTACTTC.

This chain joins TRBV5-5 and TRBJ1-1; the match to TRBD1 covers 7 bases. The CDR3 covers 15 residues. Unmatched junction bases numbered 5, after V lost 1 base and J lost 2 bases. The germline CDR1 and CDR2 sequences are SGHKS and YYEKEE (reference sequence). CDR3 nucleotide sequence: TGTGCCAGCAGCTTGACGGGGACAGATAACACTGAAGCTTTCTTT. Its translation: CASSLTGTDNTEAFF.

The gene calls are TRBV5-1 and TRBJ2-3; 12 bases align to TRBD2. Germline V gene data show CDR1 as SGHRS and CDR2 as YFSETQ. J gave up 4 bases and V 4 bases, and 7 bases lay outside the gene matches. The CDR3 contains 16 residues. The CDR3 coding sequence is TGCGCCAGCAGCCTCGGACTAGCGGGGCCTTCAGATACGCAGTATTTT. This gives the protein CASSLGLAGPSDTQYF.

Relative to its sample, this clone is medium-sized (0.01 to 0.1%). J is TRBJ1-3 and V is TRBV13; D gene unclear. The CDR3 is made up of 12 amino acids. The germline gives CDR1 PRHDT, CDR2 FYEKMQ (reference sequence). V lost 2 bases and J 1 base, leaving 0 bases between the germline ends. CDR3 in amino acids: CASSLSGNTIYF. The DNA for the CDR3 is TGTGCCAGCAGCTTATCTGGAAACACCATATATTTT.

This clone was observed a handful of times. The chain is built from TRBV13 and TRBJ2-5; D not certain. The germline V gene encodes CDR1 PRHDT and CDR2 FYEKMQ (reference sequence). V gave up 0 bases and J gave up 6 bases, with 11 bases separating them. CDR3 length equals 14 residues. DNA for the CDR3: TGTGCCAGCAGCTTAGGCCAAGCCGGGCAGACCCAGTACTTC. Its translation: CASSLGQAGQTQYF.

The genes are TRBV5-1 and TRBJ2-3; 8 bases align to TRBD2. The germline V gene has CDR1 SGHRS and CDR2 YFSETQ. J was trimmed by 1 base and V by 4 bases; bases with no gene match: 11. CDR3 length equals 17 residues. The CDR3 protein is CASSPTLGTRGTDTQYF. The DNA of the CDR3 is TGCGCCAGCAGCCCGACCCTCGGGACTAGGGGCACAGATACGCAGTATTTT.

The genes are TRBV19 and TRBJ1-5; the D is unclear. Germline V gene sequence: CDR1 LNHDA, CDR2 SQIVND (reference sequence). This CDR3 spans 17 amino acids. V was shortened by 4 bases and J by 3 bases, with 19 bases between the two germline ends. The CDR3 DNA sequence: TGTGCCAGTAGTAGACCCCGGAGTCAGTCTTCCAATCAGCCCCAGCATTTT. Amino acid sequence: CASSRPRSQSSNQPQHF.

The rearrangement joins TRBV6-5 to TRBJ1-2; TRBD1 might be the D (5 bases). The V end lost 6 bases, the J end lost 4 bases, and 12 bases lay between the germline ends. This CDR3 is built from 13 residues. Looked up from germline, CDR1 is MNHEY and CDR2 is SVGAGI. This CDR3 is CASRPGGGYGYTF. Written as DNA, the CDR3 is TGTGCCAGCAGGCCTGGGGGGGGCTATGGCTACACCTTC.